This T cell receptor beta chain was identified in a study of PD-L1 blockade in urothelial cancer. Between the trimmed V and J ends, which lost 6 bases and 9 bases, there was a span of 18 bases. The CDR3 is 14 residues long. Germline CDR1 and CDR2: MNHNS and SASEGT. The time point was: pretreatment peripheral blood. Clones were sequenced by immunoSEQ multiplex PCR, and TCRdb holds only the in-frame ones, with some missing. The table lists around 34,000 clones, around 85% of them singletons. The sequence came from an elderly man with urothelial cancer. Sequencing was performed on PBMCs, taken around atezolizumab (anti-PD-L1) treatment. The chain joins TRBV6-1 to TRBJ2-1, with D perhaps matching TRBD2 (5 bases). The CDR3 bases are TGTGCCAGCAGGGCCGGACTGGGAATAGTTGAGCAGTTCTTC. Its protein is CASRAGLGIVEQFF.